The entry that follows covers one TCR beta chain sequence. Its antigen is unknown. The sample comes from a study of human T cells and chemical hapten exposure. Study background: Patients were given diphenylcyclopropenone on the scalp weekly across the approximately 26-week study. Study-level results: Expanded TCRs made up significantly more big CDR3 similarity clusters than controls did.

The time point is: patch test 3, about 24 weeks after DPC sensitization. Treatment of the sample: therapeutic diphenylcyclopropenone sensitization with weekly scalp DPC. V lost 6 bases to trimming and J lost 5 bases, with 13 bases between them. The length of the CDR3 is 13 residues. Looked up from germline, CDR1 is MGHRA and CDR2 is YSYEKL. TCRdb re-called the RACE reads through MiXCR, storing one row per CDR3 protein. The sample lists over 70,000 distinct CDR3 sequences; around 9.9% were seen once. The sequenced sample was whole blood, obtained in connection with sensitization to the hapten diphenylcyclopropenone (DPC). V gene TRBV4-1 combines with J gene TRBJ2-5, with D tentatively TRBD2 (5 bases). This receptor was identified in a woman aged 30 to 39 with alopecia areata. Some clones in this sample may be carry-over from other donors' samples. DNA for the CDR3: TGCGCCAGCAGTCTCCTTAGAGGGGAGACCCAGTACTTC. It translates to CASSLLRGETQYF.